The 27 T cell receptor beta chains below all came from one sample that was sequenced in a study of blood T cells in healthy people across ages (dated by TCRdb to the mid-2010s). Libraries were built with 5' RACE. Sequencing relied on an Illumina HiSeq 2500. A second 7 to 11 cycle PCR used a sample-barcoded 5' primer and a J-beta primer mix. Using fastp at Q25 and MiXCR, TCRdb reprocessed the public reads and kept productive beta chains. Every entry covers one CDR3 protein and lists the most common genes and DNA from its rows. This sample is represented by roughly 1,500,000 distinct CDR3 sequences; roughly 30% of them were singletons. Of the sample, approximately 11% falls within the top ten clones. The sequenced sample consisted of blood. The receptor set was obtained from a woman aged 30 to 39 in good health.

This clonotype occurred a few times. The V call is TRBV5-5, the J call TRBJ2-3; a possible D gene is TRBD2 (6 bases). Germline lookup yields CDR1 SGHKS and CDR2 YYEKEE (reference sequence). The CDR3 contains 15 residues. Deletions cut 4 bases from V and 1 base from J, with 13 bases between. DNA for the CDR3: TGTGCCAGCAGCGCACGGACTACACGCACAGATACGCAGTATTTT. It is translated as CASSARTTRTDTQYF.

There are a few counts of this clonotype. The rearrangement uses TRBV11-1 and TRBJ2-7; no definite D call. This CDR3 has 15 residues. CDR1 and CDR2 from the germline V gene are SGHAT and FQDESV (reference sequence). The V end was cut by 2 bases, the J end by 0 bases, with 11 bases between. The CDR3 DNA sequence: TGTGCCAGCAGCTTATCCCAGGTACACTCCTACGAGCAGTACTTC. Residues: CASSLSQVHSYEQYF.

This clonotype was seen at least ten times. The rearrangement uses TRBV20-1 and TRBJ2-5, with D possibly TRBD2 on 6 matching bases. V lost 2 bases, J lost 3 bases, and 16 bases lay in between. The germline CDR1 and CDR2 sequences are DFQATT and SNEGSKA (reference sequence). The CDR3 loop spans 15 amino acids. The CDR3: CSARRPGRKKETQYF. The CDR3 DNA reads as TGCAGTGCTAGACGTCCCGGGAGAAAGAAAGAGACCCAGTACTTC.

The CDR3 sequence: CASTDGYHEQYF. The CDR3 DNA reads TGTGCCAGTACCGACGGCTACCACGAGCAGTACTTC. The gene calls are TRBV19 and TRBJ2-7; D remains unclear. V was clipped by 7 bases and J by 5 bases, with 12 bases between them. Germline V gives CDR1 LNHDA, CDR2 SQIVND (reference sequence). The CDR3 has 12 amino acids.

About this clonotype itself: This may stem from a read error, because a much larger clone lies one nucleotide away. V and J are TRBV27 and TRBJ1-2; 8 bases are shared with TRBD1. CDR1 is MNHEY and CDR2 is SMNVEV in the germline V gene (reference sequence). CDR3 length: 14 amino acids. V dropped 4 bases and J dropped 0; count of bases not matched to a gene: 1. The CDR3 DNA is TGTGCCAGCAGTTGGACAGGGACTAACTATGGCTACACCTTC. Translated, it gives CASSWTGTNYGYTF.

V usage is TRBV30 and J usage is TRBJ1-4; the D is unclear. Germline V gene sequence: CDR1 GTSNPN, CDR2 SVGIG (reference sequence). The CDR3 sequence is 11 residues long. Trimming shortened V by 5 bases and J by 8 bases, and 9 bases separated the two germline ends. The CDR3 region is CAWGDREKLFF. The DNA for the CDR3 is TGTGCCTGGGGCGATCGGGAAAAACTGTTTTTT.

V is TRBV20-1 and J is TRBJ1-6; 10 positions agree with TRBD1. CDR1 is DFQATT, CDR2 SNEGSKA, per germline (reference sequence). After removal of 5 bases from V and 7 bases from J, the junction contained 11 bases not matched to a gene. This CDR3 region has 16 residues. This CDR3 reads CSAGVSRGQGNSPLHF. The CDR3 bases are TGCAGTGCTGGTGTATCTCGGGGACAGGGGAATTCACCCCTCCACTTT.

In this sample, this clonotype turned up a few times. The rearrangement uses TRBV21-1 and TRBJ2-7. TRBV21-1 is a pseudogene. The CDR3 is 15 residues long. The DNA for the CDR3 is TGTGCCAGCAGCATCCCCAGCGGGAGGGCCTACGAGCAGTACTTC. Its protein is CASSIPSGRAYEQYF.

This clonotype occurred a few times. J is TRBJ1-1 and V is TRBV6-5, with TRBD1 matching 8 bases. Trimming at V came to 5 bases and at J to 7 bases, leaving 3 bases not matched to a gene. The CDR3 covers 12 residues. Germline CDR1 is MNHEY and CDR2 is SVGAGI. The CDR3 protein is CASSDGTGEAFF. For the CDR3, the DNA is TGTGCCAGCAGTGACGGGACAGGTGAAGCTTTCTTT.

This chain joins TRBV6-4 and TRBJ1-1, with D possibly being TRBD1 (6 bases). Trimming removed 3 bases from V and 5 bases from J, with 10 bases in between. CDR1 and CDR2 from the germline V gene are MRHNA and SNTAGT. CDR3 length equals 13 residues. CDR3 DNA: TGTGCCAGCAGTGAACAGGGAGAAACTGAAGCTTTCTTT. Translated, it gives CASSEQGETEAFF.

The chain is built from TRBV28 and TRBJ2-7; weak D call: TRBD2 (5 bases). Deletions cut 4 bases from V and 2 bases from J, with 12 bases between. CDR3 length: 14 residues. Germline V gives CDR1 MDHEN, CDR2 SYDVKM. The CDR3 nucleotides are TGTGCCAGCAGTTCCTCGCAACTAGCCTACGAGCAGTACTTC. It encodes CASSSSQLAYEQYF.

The chain uses TRBV14 and TRBJ2-1; no definite D call. V was pared by 3 bases and J by 14 bases, with 44 bases between. The CDR3 is 22 amino acids. Germline CDR1 is SGHDN and CDR2 is FVKESK. CDR3 DNA: TGTGCCAGCAGCCACCGGTTAGGTGCTAGTAGTAACGACGACTCCCCAGGAATGTATGAGTTCTTC. It translates to CASSHRLGASSNDDSPGMYEFF.

This clonotype was found a few times. V is TRBV13 and J is TRBJ1-1, with TRBD1 as a possible D gene (5 bases). Trimming removed 5 bases from V and 4 bases from J, with 14 bases in between. The CDR3 spans 14 residues. The germline CDR1 and CDR2 sequences are PRHDT and FYEKMQ (reference sequence). Here the CDR3 DNA reads TGTGCCAGCAGCCCAGGGTATTCGGGCACTGAAGCTTTCTTT. It translates to CASSPGYSGTEAFF.

The sample holds a few counts of this clonotype. The J gene is TRBJ1-1, the V gene TRBV13; D possibly corresponds to TRBD1 (5 bases). Per germline, CDR1 PRHDT and CDR2 FYEKMQ (reference sequence). There are 13 residues in the CDR3. The V end was cut by 8 bases, the J end by 2 bases, with 12 bases between. CDR3 region: CASLMRGNTEAFF. CDR3 nucleotide sequence: TGTGCCAGCCTAATGAGGGGAAACACTGAAGCTTTCTTT.

This clonotype was detected only a few times. J is TRBJ2-5 and V is TRBV6-6; D gene ambiguous. The germline V and J ends were trimmed by 5 bases and 3 bases, with 10 bases remaining between them. The germline V gene encodes CDR1 MNHNY and CDR2 SVGAGI (reference sequence). CDR3 length equals 13 residues. The CDR3 loop reads CASSRRVEETQYF. CDR3 coding DNA: TGTGCCAGCAGTCGTCGCGTGGAAGAGACCCAGTACTTC.

This clonotype was seen more than once but under ten times. CDR3 bases: TGCAGTGCTAGAGGGCAGCTCTCCTACGAGCAGTACTTC. This codes for CSARGQLSYEQYF. The chain combines TRBV20-1 with TRBJ2-7; D call uncertain. V shed 1 base and J shed 0 bases, with 7 bases lying between them. Germline CDR1 reads DFQATT; CDR2 reads SNEGSKA (reference sequence). The CDR3 has 13 amino acids.

The chain carries TRBV4-1 and TRBJ1-2, with 7 nucleotides matching TRBD1. Germline loops: CDR1 MGHRA, CDR2 YSYEKL. This CDR3 contains 15 residues. J lost 4 bases, V lost 1 base, and 6 bases had no gene match. The CDR3 sequence is CASSQVEGATYGYTF. In DNA, the CDR3 is TGCGCCAGCAGCCAAGTGGAGGGGGCGACCTATGGCTACACCTTC.

CDR3 nucleotides: TGTGCCTGGAGTGACGTCGAAGCGGGCACAGATACGCAGTATTTT. The encoded protein is CAWSDVEAGTDTQYF. The rearrangement links TRBV30 to TRBJ2-3, with a weak D call TRBD2 (5 bases). The CDR3 is made up of 15 amino acids. Trimming pared 1 base from V and 1 base from J, leaving 12 bases between. CDR1 is GTSNPN, CDR2 SVGIG, per germline (reference sequence). Using reference TRBV30 and TRBJ2-3 for the parts outside the CDR3, the full variable domain is SQTIHQWPATLVQPVGSPLSLECTVEGTSNPNLYWYRQAAGRGLQLLFYSVGIGQISSEVPQNLSASRPQDRQFILSSKKLLLSDSGFYLCAWSDVEAGTDTQYFGPGTRLTVL.

This chain uses TRBV9 with TRBJ2-1; D is possibly TRBD2 (6 bases). The DNA end lines up better with TRBJ2-7; the J call may be wrong. Per germline, CDR1 SGDLS and CDR2 YYNGEE. This CDR3 contains 15 residues. The CDR3: CASSVDGSSYNEQYF. The CDR3 DNA reads as TGTGCCAGCAGCGTAGACGGGAGCTCCTACAATGAGCAGTACTTC.

CDR3 region: CATSRESLAGEVYNEQFF. The CDR3 DNA follows: TGTGCCACCAGCAGAGAATCCCTAGCGGGAGAAGTTTACAATGAGCAGTTCTTC. The J gene is TRBJ2-1, the V gene TRBV15; TRBD2 agrees at 10 bases. This CDR3 contains 18 residues. With V trimmed by 0 bases and J by 4 bases, 9 bases remained unmatched. Germline CDR1 is LNHNV and CDR2 is YYDKDF (reference sequence).

V is TRBV4-1 and J is TRBJ2-2, with 8 positions matching TRBD2. Germline loops: CDR1 MGHRA, CDR2 YSYEKL. This CDR3 comprises 19 residues. V lost 0 bases and J lost 4; bases outside the gene matches: 13. The CDR3 DNA sequence: TGCGCCAGCAGCCAAGAGCGGTCGGGGACTAGTTCAGGCACCGGGGAGCTGTTTTTT. Protein product: CASSQERSGTSSGTGELFF.

This clonotype was counted a few times. An end of the junction does not agree with germline; a read error may underlie this. V gene TRBV29-1 combines with J gene TRBJ1-3; D gene unclear. This CDR3 contains 13 residues. The germline V gene encodes CDR1 SQVTM and CDR2 ANQGSEA. The CDR3 sequence is CSFFAAEGNTTYF. The CDR3 nucleotides read TGCAGCTTCTTCGCGGCAGAAGGAAACACCACATATTTT.

The chain uses TRBV29-1 and TRBJ1-1; D not resolved. Trimming left V 5 bases short and J 2 bases short, with 21 bases between. The CDR3 length is 16 residues. The germline CDR1 and CDR2 sequences are SQVTM and ANQGSEA. The CDR3 bases are TGCAGCGTTTTAGGCCCGAACCCGAAGACCAACACTGAAGCTTTCTTT. It encodes CSVLGPNPKTNTEAFF.

V is TRBV6-1 and J is TRBJ1-2; unclear D gene. This CDR3 is built from 15 residues. CDR1 is MNHNS and CDR2 is SASEGT in the germline V gene. The V and J ends lost 3 bases and 4 bases respectively, with 15 bases between them. The CDR3 sequence is CASSEVGGEVYGYTF. The CDR3 nucleotides are TGTGCCAGCAGTGAGGTCGGCGGGGAGGTCTATGGCTACACCTTC.

The V call is TRBV29-1, the J call TRBJ2-2; no clear D. This CDR3 is 14 amino acids long. Trimming shortened V by 0 bases and J by 7 bases, and 12 bases separated the two germline ends. Germline-derived CDR1 and CDR2 are SQVTM and ANQGSEA. DNA of the CDR3: TGCAGCGTTGAAGATCCCCGGTGGCTCGGGGAGCTGTTTTTT. Translated, it gives CSVEDPRWLGELFF.

There are many counts of this clonotype. V and J are TRBV5-6 and TRBJ2-1; 7 nucleotides align to TRBD2. V lost 4 bases, J lost 2 bases, and 18 bases stayed unmatched. Germline assignment: CDR1 SGHDT and CDR2 YYEEEE. CDR3 size: 19 residues. DNA of the CDR3: TGTGCCAGCAGCCAATCTCATCTAGCGGATCCGCGCACCTACAATGAGCAGTTCTTC. Translated, it gives CASSQSHLADPRTYNEQFF.

The V call is TRBV12-3 or TRBV12-4, the J call TRBJ1-5, with D possibly TRBD1 on 6 matching bases. The V end lost 3 bases, the J end lost 6 bases, and 12 bases lay between the germline ends. The CDR3 sequence is 14 residues long. The CDR3 loop is CASSFGVGGQPQHF. The CDR3 DNA reads as TGTGCCAGCAGTTTCGGTGTAGGGGGTCAGCCCCAGCATTTT.